This T cell receptor beta chain was found in a study of T-cell reconstitution after alpha-beta-depleted transplantation in children (dated by TCRdb to between 2015 and 2016). General notes on the study: The study quantitatively tracked T-cell immune reconstitution after TCRalphabeta/CD19-depleted allogeneic hematopoietic cell transplantation in children using TCR repertoire profiling. What the authors observed across the whole study: In some patients, the high TCRbeta diversity seen at day 60 was put down to recipient T cells and intrathymic progenitors that had survived conditioning. The apparently early recovery of alphabetaT-cell counts about two months after transplant reportedly depended on only several hundred rapidly expanded clones that came from non-depleted graft cells. Hyperexpanded clone frequencies declined over subsequent months; after one year, T-cell counts and TCRbeta diversity were mostly attributed to newly produced T cells.

Comments on this clonotype: No antigen is known for it. No base qualities exist here, and no much larger clone lies one base off it.

The intended sense of this specimen's treatment or condition label: allogeneic hematopoietic cell transplantation with graft depleted of TCRalphabeta T cells and CD19 B cells. TCRalphabeta/CD19-depleted allogeneic hematopoietic cell grafts were given to the transplant recipients, all of whom were children. The library was obtained by PCR. Sequencing instrument: Illumina HiSeq 2500. TCR library preparation used molecular barcoding, with unique molecular identifiers applied to normalize quantification of the TCRbeta repertoire. TCRdb cleaned the public reads at Q25 with fastp, built clones with MiXCR and kept in-frame beta chains. Here each entry gathers all rows of one CDR3 protein and keeps the most common genes and DNA. The sample profile shows approximately 270,000 distinct CDR3 sequences; more than 20% of them were found once. In total, the top ten clones hold under 5.5% of the sample. V and J are truncated by 3 bases and 7 bases respectively, leaving an intervening sequence of 12 bases. Its CDR3 holds 13 amino acids, cysteine through phenylalanine. Of the read, only the CDR3 DNA is kept; its 39 bases are in frame from base 1.

The starting material was PBMCs, mostly from graft donor cells, obtained 360 days after TCRalphabeta/CD19-depleted stem cell transplant. This TCR derives from a female patient younger than 10 who had a stem cell transplant for congenital amegakaryocytic thrombocytopenia, so the T cells may come from the graft donor. The sequence joins TRBV12-3 or TRBV12-4 to TRBJ1-2; the D gene is unclear. The bases are TGTGCCAGCAGTTTCGACCTCCGGAGTGGCTACACCTTC. This is translated as CASSFDLRSGYTF.